Shown below are 15 T cell receptor beta chains from a single sample sequenced in a study of T-cell memory formation after mild COVID-19. TCRdb itself ran the 5' RACE reads through MiXCR, one entry per CDR3 protein. The profile shows roughly 450,000 distinct CDR3 sequences, approximately 19% of them singletons. The sequencing sample was made of PBMCs or a T cell subset sorted from them (not recorded which). The receptor set was obtained from a young man who had mild COVID-19 (a few samples of this study predate the infection). Cell type and time point are not known.

The rearrangement links TRBV7-2 to TRBJ1-4; 8 bases are shared with TRBD1. The CDR3 sequence is 15 residues long. Germline V gene lookup returns CDR1 SGHTA and CDR2 FQGNSA. Trimming at V came to 5 bases and at J to 4 bases, leaving 6 bases not matched to a gene. The CDR3 sequence is CASSAQGAVNEKLFF. CDR3 coding DNA: TGTGCCAGCAGCGCTCAGGGGGCGGTTAATGAAAAACTGTTTTTT.

This sequence joins TRBV21-1 and TRBJ2-7. TRBV21-1 is a pseudogene locus. The CDR3 is 13 residues long. CDR3 sequence reads: CASSNGRTYEQYF. The CDR3 DNA follows: TGTGCCAGCAGCAACGGCAGGACCTACGAGCAGTACTTC.

The table lists this clonotype with many counts. The chain couples TRBV20-1 to TRBJ2-2; D remains ambiguous. This CDR3 spans 15 amino acids. Per germline, CDR1 DFQATT and CDR2 SNEGSKA (reference sequence). The germline V and J ends were trimmed by 0 bases and 4 bases, with 12 bases remaining between them. The CDR3, as DNA: TGCAGTGCTAGAGATAAGGGCTACTTCACCGGGGAGCTGTTTTTT. It codes for CSARDKGYFTGELFF.

This clonotype was observed a few times. The rearrangement joins TRBV9 to TRBJ1-2; no reliable D call. The CDR3 extends over 14 amino acids. V lost 2 bases to trimming and J lost 3 bases, with 11 bases between them. The germline V gene encodes CDR1 SGDLS and CDR2 YYNGEE. The CDR3: CASSVSPLDYGYTF. CDR3 bases: TGTGCCAGCAGCGTCTCTCCCTTGGACTATGGCTACACCTTC.

The rearrangement links TRBV4-1 to TRBJ1-5; D ambiguous. The germline V gene has CDR1 MGHRA and CDR2 YSYEKL. V shed 4 bases and J shed 3 bases, with 19 bases lying between them. This CDR3 has 17 amino acids. The DNA for the CDR3 is TGCGCCAGCAGCCCAGTCTCCGGCGGAGTCCCCAATCAGCCCCAGCATTTT. Translated: CASSPVSGGVPNQPQHF.

This rearrangement joins TRBV12-3 or TRBV12-4 to TRBJ1-2; 9 bases match TRBD1. The CDR3 is made up of 15 amino acids. The junction had 8 bases not matched to a gene; V was cut back by 5 bases and J by 4 bases. The CDR3 DNA sequence: TGTGCCAGCAGTCGCGCGGACAGGGGAGGCTATGGCTACACCTTC. It codes for CASSRADRGGYGYTF.

This clonotype was counted between two and nine times. Here the CDR3 DNA reads TGTGCCAGCAGTTTCGCTCGTAGCATCACCGGGGAGCTGTTTTTT. It codes for CASSFARSITGELFF. The chain links TRBV12-3 or TRBV12-4 to TRBJ2-2; no firm D call. V gave up 3 bases and J gave up 4 bases, with 12 bases separating them. The CDR3 is 15 amino acids.

This chain joins TRBV7-9 and TRBJ1-1; D is undetermined. V shed 2 bases and J shed 6 bases, with 13 bases lying between them. Germline V gene sequence: CDR1 SEHNR, CDR2 FQNEAQ (reference sequence). The CDR3 has 14 amino acids. CDR3 residues: CASSLPETKAEAFF. Here the CDR3 DNA reads TGTGCCAGCAGCTTACCCGAGACAAAGGCTGAAGCTTTCTTT.

There are many counts of this clonotype. The J gene is TRBJ2-3, the V gene TRBV5-6; D is possibly TRBD2 (6 bases). Trimming shortened V by 3 bases and J by 1 base, and 15 bases separated the two germline ends. Looked up from germline, CDR1 is SGHDT and CDR2 is YYEEEE. The CDR3 is 16 residues long. The chain's CDR3 is CASSWVMGGGTDTQYF. The CDR3 DNA sequence: TGTGCCAGCAGCTGGGTCATGGGCGGGGGCACAGATACGCAGTATTTT.

J is TRBJ2-7 and V is TRBV15; D is undetermined. V lost 1 base, J lost 3 bases, and 7 bases lay in between. Per the germline V gene, CDR1 is LNHNV and CDR2 is YYDKDF (reference sequence). This CDR3 contains 13 residues. The CDR3 is CATSRVAGYEQYF. CDR3 DNA: TGTGCCACCAGCAGAGTCGCCGGCTACGAGCAGTACTTC. Looking up the rest from reference TRBV15 and TRBJ2-7 gives the full variable domain: DAMVIQNPRYQVTQFGKPVTLSCSQTLNHNVMYWYQQKSSQAPKLLFHYYDKDFNNEADTPDNFQSRRPNTSFCFLDIRSPGLGDTAMYLCATSRVAGYEQYFGPGTRLTVT.

This clonotype came up a few times. This chain connects TRBV20-1 to TRBJ2-7; 7 nucleotides agree with TRBD2. The CDR3 spans 14 residues. After removal of 2 bases from V and 2 bases from J, the junction contained 6 bases not matched to a gene. Per germline, CDR1 DFQATT and CDR2 SNEGSKA (reference sequence). CDR3 sequence reads: CSARTGLPTYEQYF. Here the CDR3 DNA reads TGCAGTGCTAGAACGGGACTACCGACCTACGAGCAGTACTTC.

In this sample, this clonotype turned up many times. This chain uses TRBV15 with TRBJ1-1; D is uncertain. CDR3 size: 17 residues. CDR1 and CDR2 (germline): LNHNV, YYDKDF (reference sequence). V gave up 2 bases and J gave up 0 bases, with 16 bases separating them. The CDR3 bases are TGTGCCACCAGCAGAACTCTCCATAGAACTTTGAACACTGAAGCTTTCTTT. Translating gives CATSRTLHRTLNTEAFF.

At least ten counts were recorded for this clonotype. This sequence joins TRBV5-1 and TRBJ1-6, with D possibly matching TRBD1 (5 bases). The CDR3 totals 14 residues. Germline CDR1 is SGHRS and CDR2 is YFSETQ. Between the trimmed V and J ends, which lost 4 bases and 6 bases, there was a span of 11 bases. CDR3 loop: CASSQDGANSPLHF. CDR3 DNA: TGCGCCAGCAGCCAAGACGGGGCTAATTCACCCCTCCACTTT.

This chain links TRBV5-1 with TRBJ2-1, with 7 bases identical to TRBD1. The CDR3 covers 14 residues. Germline V gives CDR1 SGHRS, CDR2 YFSETQ. V gave up 2 bases and J gave up 7 bases; unmatched junction bases: 6. CDR3 loop: CASSFRTGGNEQFF. In nucleotides, the CDR3 is TGCGCCAGCAGCTTCCGGACAGGTGGGAATGAGCAGTTCTTC.

The sample holds many counts of this clonotype. The chain employs TRBV7-3 and TRBJ2-3; no clear D. The CDR3 runs to 13 residues. Germline V gene data show CDR1 as SGHTA and CDR2 as FQGTGA. The ends were cut back, 2 bases at V and 5 bases at J, with 8 bases in the middle. This CDR3 reads CASSLVPGDTQYF. DNA for the CDR3: TGTGCCAGCAGCTTAGTCCCCGGAGATACGCAGTATTTT.